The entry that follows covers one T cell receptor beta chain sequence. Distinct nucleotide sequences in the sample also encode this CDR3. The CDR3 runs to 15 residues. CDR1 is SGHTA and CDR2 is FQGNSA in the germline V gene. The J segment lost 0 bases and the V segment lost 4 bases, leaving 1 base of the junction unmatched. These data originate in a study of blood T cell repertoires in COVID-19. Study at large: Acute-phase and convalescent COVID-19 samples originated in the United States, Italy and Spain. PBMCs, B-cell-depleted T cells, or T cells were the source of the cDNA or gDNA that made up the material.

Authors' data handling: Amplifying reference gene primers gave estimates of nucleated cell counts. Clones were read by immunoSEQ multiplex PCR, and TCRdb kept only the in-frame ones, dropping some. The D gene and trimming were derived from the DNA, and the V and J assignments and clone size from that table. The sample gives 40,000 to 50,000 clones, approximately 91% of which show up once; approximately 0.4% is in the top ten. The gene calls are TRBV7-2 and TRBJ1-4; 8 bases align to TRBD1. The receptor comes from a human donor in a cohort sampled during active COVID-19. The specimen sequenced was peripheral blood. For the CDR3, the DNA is TGTGCCAGCAGCTCACAGGGGGCAACTAATGAAAAACTGTTTTTT. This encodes CASSSQGATNEKLFF.